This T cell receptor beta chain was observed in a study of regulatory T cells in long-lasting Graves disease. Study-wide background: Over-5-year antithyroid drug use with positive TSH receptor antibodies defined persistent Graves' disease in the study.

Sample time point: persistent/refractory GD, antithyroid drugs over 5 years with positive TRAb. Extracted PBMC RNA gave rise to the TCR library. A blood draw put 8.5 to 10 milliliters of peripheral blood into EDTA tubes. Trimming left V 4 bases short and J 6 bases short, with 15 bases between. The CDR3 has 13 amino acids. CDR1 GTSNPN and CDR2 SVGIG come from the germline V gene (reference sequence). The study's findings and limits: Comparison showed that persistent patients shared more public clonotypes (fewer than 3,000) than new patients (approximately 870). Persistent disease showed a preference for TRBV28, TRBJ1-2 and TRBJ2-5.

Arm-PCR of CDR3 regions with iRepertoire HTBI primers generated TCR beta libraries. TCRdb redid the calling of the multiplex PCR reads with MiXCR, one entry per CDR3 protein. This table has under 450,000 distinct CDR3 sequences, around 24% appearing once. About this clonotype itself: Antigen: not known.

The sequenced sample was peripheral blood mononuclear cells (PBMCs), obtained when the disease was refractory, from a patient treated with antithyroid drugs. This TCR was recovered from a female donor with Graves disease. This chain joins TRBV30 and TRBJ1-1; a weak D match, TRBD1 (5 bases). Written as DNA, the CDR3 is TGTGCCTGGACTGTTGGCAGGGTGGCTGAAGCTTTCTTT. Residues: CAWTVGRVAEAFF.